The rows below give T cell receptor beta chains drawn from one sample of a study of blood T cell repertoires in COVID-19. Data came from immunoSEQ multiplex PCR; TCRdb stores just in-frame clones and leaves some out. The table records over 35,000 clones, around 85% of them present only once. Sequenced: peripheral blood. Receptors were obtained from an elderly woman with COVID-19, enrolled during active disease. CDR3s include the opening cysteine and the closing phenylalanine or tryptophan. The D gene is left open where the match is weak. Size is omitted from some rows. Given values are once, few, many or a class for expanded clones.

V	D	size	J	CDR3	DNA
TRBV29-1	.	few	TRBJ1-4	CSGGGAREKLFF	TGCAGCGGTGGGGGGGCGCGAGAAAAACTGTTTTTT
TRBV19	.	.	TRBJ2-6	CASSIVTAGANVLTF	TGTGCCAGTAGTATCGTAACTGCTGGGGCCAACGTCCTGACTTTC
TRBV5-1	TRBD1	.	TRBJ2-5	CASSIGTVQETQYF	TGCGCCAGCAGCATTGGGACAGTGCAAGAGACCCAGTACTTC
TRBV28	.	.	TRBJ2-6	CATEHSGTANVLTF	TGTGCCACCGAACACAGTGGAACAGCCAACGTCCTGACTTTC
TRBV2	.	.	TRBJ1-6	CASSERVGGSYNSPLHF	TGTGCCAGCAGTGAGCGTGTAGGGGGCTCCTATAATTCACCCCTCCACTTT
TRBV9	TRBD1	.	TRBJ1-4	CASSGMGTGDEKLFF	TGTGCCAGCTCGGGGATGGGGACAGGGGACGAAAAACTGTTTTTT
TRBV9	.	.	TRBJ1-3	CASSPADFLGGNTIYF	TGTGCCAGCAGCCCCGCGGACTTTCTGGGGGGAAACACCATATATTTT
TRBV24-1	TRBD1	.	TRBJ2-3	CATSEPVRTGGNTQYF	TGTGCCACCAGTGAACCCGTAAGGACAGGTGGAAATACGCAGTATTTT
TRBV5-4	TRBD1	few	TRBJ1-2	CASYYRGLAYGYTF	TGTGCCAGCTACTACAGGGGTCTCGCCTATGGCTACACCTTC
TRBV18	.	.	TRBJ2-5	CASSPRFGFETQYF	TGTGCCAGCTCACCACGATTCGGGTTTGAGACCCAGTACTTC
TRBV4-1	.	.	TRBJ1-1	CASRGTLKGTEAFF	TGCGCCAGCAGAGGGACACTCAAGGGCACTGAAGCTTTCTTT
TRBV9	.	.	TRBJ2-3	CASSVGGGAGADTQYF	TGTGCCAGCAGCGTAGGAGGGGGGGCGGGAGCAGATACGCAGTATTTT
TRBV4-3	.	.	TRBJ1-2	CASSQNTGRDYGYTF	TGCGCCAGCAGCCAAAACACAGGGCGCGACTATGGCTACACCTTC
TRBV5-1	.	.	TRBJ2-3	CASSLGTAGDTQYF	TGCGCCAGCAGCTTGGGGACAGCCGGAGATACGCAGTATTTT
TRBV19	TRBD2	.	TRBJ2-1	CASSHGTSGVSNEQFF	TGTGCCAGTAGTCATGGGACTAGCGGAGTATCAAATGAGCAGTTCTTC
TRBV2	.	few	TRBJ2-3	CASLRADTQYF	TGTGCCAGCCTCAGGGCAGATACGCAGTATTTT
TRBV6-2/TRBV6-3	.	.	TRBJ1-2	CASSPQLYGYTF	TGTGCCAGCAGCCCGCAACTCTATGGCTACACCTTC
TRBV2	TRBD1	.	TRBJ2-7	CASCPGQGSYEQYF	TGTGCCAGCTGCCCGGGACAGGGCTCCTACGAGCAGTACTTC
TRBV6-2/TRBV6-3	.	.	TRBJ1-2	CASSYSGDLGYTF	TGTGCCAGCAGTTACAGCGGGGACCTTGGCTACACCTTC
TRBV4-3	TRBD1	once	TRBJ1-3	CASSQDSGTGHGNTIYF	TGCGCCAGCAGCCAAGACTCGGGGACAGGGCATGGAAACACCATATATTTT
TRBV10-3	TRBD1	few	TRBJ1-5	CATGTGIGDQPQHF	TGTGCCACCGGGACAGGGATTGGGGATCAGCCCCAGCATTTT
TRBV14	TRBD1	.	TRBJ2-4	CASSQEGQELAKNIQYF	TGTGCCAGCAGCCAAGAGGGACAGGAGTTAGCCAAAAACATTCAGTACTTC
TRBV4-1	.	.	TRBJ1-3	CASSQDSQASGNTIYF	TGCGCCAGCAGCCAAGACTCCCAGGCGTCGGGAAACACCATATATTTT
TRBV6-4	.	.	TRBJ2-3	CASSGGTSTDTQYF	TGTGCCAGCAGTGGCGGGACGAGCACAGATACGCAGTATTTT
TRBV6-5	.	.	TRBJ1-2	CASSSQGLGYGYTF	TGTGCCAGCAGTAGTCAGGGTCTCGGCTATGGCTACACCTTC
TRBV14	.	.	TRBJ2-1	CASSQDPRFSYNEQFF	TGTGCCAGCAGCCAAGATCCGCGGTTCTCCTACAATGAGCAGTTCTTC
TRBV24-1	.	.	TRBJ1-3	CATRGGQRSSGNTIYF	TGTGCCACCAGGGGAGGCCAGAGAAGCTCTGGAAACACCATATATTTT
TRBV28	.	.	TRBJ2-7	CASGGSSYEQYF	TGTGCCAGCGGAGGTTCTTCCTACGAGCAGTACTTC
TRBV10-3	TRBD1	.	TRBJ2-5	CATATGGTGETQYF	TGTGCCACCGCGACAGGGGGCACGGGGGAGACCCAGTACTTC
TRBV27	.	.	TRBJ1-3	CASSPDRSSGNTIYF	TGTGCCAGCAGCCCTGACAGGAGCTCTGGAAACACCATATATTTT
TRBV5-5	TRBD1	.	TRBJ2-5	CASSDRERGTQYF	TGTGCCAGCAGTGACAGGGAGAGGGGGACCCAGTACTTC
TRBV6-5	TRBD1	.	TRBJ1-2	CASGQGYGYTF	TGTGCCAGTGGACAGGGGTATGGCTACACCTTC
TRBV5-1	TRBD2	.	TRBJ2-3	CASSLEGREGPDTQYF	TGCGCCAGCAGCTTGGAGGGGCGGGAGGGCCCAGATACGCAGTATTTT
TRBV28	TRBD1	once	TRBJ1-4	CASSETGTGLFF	TGTGCCAGCAGTGAAACCGGGACAGGTCTGTTTTTT
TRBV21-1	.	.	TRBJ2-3	CASSSRTSGLGADTQYF	TGTGCCAGCAGCTCCCGGACTAGCGGCCTTGGGGCAGATACGCAGTATTTT
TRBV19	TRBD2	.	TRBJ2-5	CASSISGEPYQETQYF	TGTGCCAGTAGTATAAGCGGGGAGCCGTACCAAGAGACCCAGTACTTC
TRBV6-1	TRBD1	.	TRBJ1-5	CASAAGQNSNQPQHF	TGTGCCAGCGCCGCGGGACAGAATAGCAATCAGCCCCAGCATTTT
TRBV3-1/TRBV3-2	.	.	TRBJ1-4	CASSQGTREKLFF	TGTGCCAGCAGCCAAGGTACACGTGAAAAACTGTTTTTT
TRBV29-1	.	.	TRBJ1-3	CSGGQSANTIYF	TGCAGCGGTGGACAGTCTGCGAACACCATATATTTT
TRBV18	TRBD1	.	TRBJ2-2	CASSKTLWTGPHTGELFF	TGTGCCAGCTCAAAAACACTCTGGACAGGGCCGCATACCGGGGAGCTGTTTTTT
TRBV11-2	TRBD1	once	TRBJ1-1	CASSSGQGLRYTEAFF	TGTGCCAGCAGCTCCGGACAGGGGCTTAGGTACACTGAAGCTTTCTTT
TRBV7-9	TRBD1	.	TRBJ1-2	CASSSIAGGSYGYTF	TGTGCCAGCAGCTCCATTGCAGGGGGCAGCTATGGCTACACCTTC
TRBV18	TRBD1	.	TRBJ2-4	CASSQDRVQNIQYF	TGTGCCAGCTCACAGGACAGGGTACAAAACATTCAGTACTTC
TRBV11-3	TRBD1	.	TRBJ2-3	CASSLQGTDTQYF	TGTGCCAGCAGCCTACAGGGGACAGATACGCAGTATTTT
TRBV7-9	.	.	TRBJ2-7	CASSLASPEQYF	TGTGCCAGCAGCTTAGCCTCCCCGGAGCAGTACTTC
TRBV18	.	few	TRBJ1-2	CASSPPSWNYGYTF	TGTGCCAGCTCACCACCGAGTTGGAACTATGGCTACACCTTC
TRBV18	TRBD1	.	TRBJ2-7	CASSSGQGVGYEQYF	TGTGCCAGCTCATCGGGACAGGGGGTGGGGTACGAGCAGTACTTC
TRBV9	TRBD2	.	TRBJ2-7	CASSVGPLAGGPYEQYF	TGTGCCAGCAGCGTAGGCCCCCTAGCGGGAGGCCCTTACGAGCAGTACTTC
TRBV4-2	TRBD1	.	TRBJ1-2	CASSHSTGTGGYTF	TGTGCCAGCAGCCACTCTACTGGGACAGGTGGCTACACCTTC
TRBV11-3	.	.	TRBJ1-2	CASSLDGYYGYTF	TGTGCCAGCAGCTTAGACGGGTACTATGGCTACACCTTC
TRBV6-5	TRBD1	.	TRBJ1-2	CASSYWNRGGNYGYTF	TGTGCCAGCAGTTACTGGAACAGGGGCGGAAACTATGGCTACACCTTC
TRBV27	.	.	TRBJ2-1	CASSLSSEYPYNEQFF	TGTGCCAGCAGTTTATCCTCGGAGTATCCTTACAATGAGCAGTTCTTC
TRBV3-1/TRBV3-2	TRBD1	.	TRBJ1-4	CASSDRDRREKLFF	TGTGCCAGCAGCGATCGGGACAGAAGAGAAAAACTGTTTTTT
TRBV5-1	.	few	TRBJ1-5	CASSPGTPGNQPQHF	TGCGCCAGCAGCCCCGGGACTCCGGGGAATCAGCCCCAGCATTTT
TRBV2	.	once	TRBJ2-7	CASRDTQGGSYEQYF	TGTGCCAGCAGGGACACCCAGGGTGGGTCCTACGAGCAGTACTTC